This T cell receptor (beta chain) was recorded in a study of T cell repertoires in cytomegalovirus infection. About the study: Based on public TCR beta signatures, there were indications of CMV infection and of a matching HLA type.

A few counts support this clonotype. TCRdb re-analysed the reads in MiXCR, keeping a single row per CDR3 protein. The sample contains 250,000 or so distinct CDR3 sequences, around 9% of which appear only once. Germline CDR1 SGHRS, CDR2 YFSETQ. There are 16 residues in the CDR3. With V trimmed by 0 bases and J by 7 bases, 5 bases remained unmatched. This TCR was recovered from a human donor in good health (CMV status not recorded). Some clones in this sample may be carry-over from other donors' samples. Sequencing was carried out using PBMCs. The chain has TRBV5-1 and TRBJ2-4; TRBD1 agrees at 12 bases. This CDR3 reads CASSLGGGQGANIQYF. The CDR3 nucleotides read TGCGCCAGCAGCTTGGGAGGGGGACAGGGGGCGAACATTCAGTACTTC.